This T cell receptor beta chain originates from a study of blood T cells in healthy people across ages (dated by TCRdb to between 2014 and 2016). Study-wide context: In model experiments, roughly one uniquely barcoded TCR beta cDNA molecule per two T cells was captured by template switching. Using deep sequencing normalized with unique cDNA molecular identifiers, the study measured how TCR beta repertoire diversity changes with age. Four age groups were formed from the donors: young (average roughly 15 years), middle-aged (around 41), aged (about 68) and long-lived (less than 85). Donors of different ages were randomly distributed across sequencing lanes to avoid experimental bias. Two additional independent replicas of 1 million unique cDNA reads from the same blood draw were analyzed for two donors (one aged 18 to 30 and one aged 80 or older). General study outcomes and caveats: The percentage of naive T cells measured by flow cytometry correlated strongly with observed TCR beta diversity. Estimates of total diversity based on one million sequenced T cells were regarded as lower bounds and as underestimates. Compared with the aged group, the long-lived group had more naive CD4+ T cells, fewer expanded clones and increased TCR diversity, suggesting age selection. Observed TCR beta diversity per million T cells fell roughly linearly with age, and a significant reduction was already apparent by age roughly 40. Conclusive comparison of naive and antigen-experienced compartments was prevented by the profiling of bulk unsorted PBMCs. The CMV infection status of donors was not known, potentially confounding age-related changes in expanded clonotypes.

About this clonotype itself: Its specific antigen is unknown. One end of the junction varies from germline; a read error may be responsible.

CDR3 length: 15 amino acids, cysteine to phenylalanine. CDR3 DNA is the only sequence kept; it has 45 bases, read in frame from the first base. The germline V gene sets CDR1 to SGDLS and CDR2 to YYNGEE. The approximately 39 donors, aged roughly 6 to 95 years, were systemically healthy Caucasian individuals from Russia. Each donor gave ten milliliters of peripheral blood, collected into EDTA-treated Vacutainer tubes. PBMCs were isolated by Ficoll-Paque density-gradient centrifugation, with at least 7 million obtained per sample. Trizol reagent was used to extract total RNA from the PBMCs, yielding at least 6 micrograms per sample. For every donor, flow cytometry on a PBMC aliquot measured the percentage of naive CD45RAhigh/CD27high T cells. Libraries were prepared through 5' RACE. A second PCR of 7 to 11 cycles was performed with a sample-barcoded 5' primer and a J-beta primer mix. A unique molecular identifier was introduced onto each TCR beta cDNA molecule by a template-switch 5' adaptor carrying 12 random nucleotides. At least 3 million CDR3-containing paired-end reads were obtained from each sample. All of the RNA was converted into first-strand cDNA using the Mint cDNA synthesis kit, with a TRBC-specific oligonucleotide serving as the primer. After uracil-DNA glycosylase treatment, a first 18-cycle PCR used universal primers M1SS and BC2_uni_R on all cDNA. The published analysis was carried out like this. Each sample was normalized by randomly selecting 1 million high-quality reads, each carrying a distinct molecular identifier. Instead of being binned into consensus sequences, reads with shared molecular identifiers were discarded. CDR3 identification, clonotype clustering and error correction used MiTCR with a Q25 quality threshold and the strictest error-elimination algorithm. A nonparametric unseen species model with Euler transformation was used to estimate a lower bound on total TCR beta diversity. TCRdb reworked the public reads: Q25 trimming with fastp, MiXCR clone assembly, productive beta chains retained. Rows are unified per CDR3 protein, each entry keeping the most common DNA and genes. These V and J calls originate from TCRdb's pipeline instead of the authors' own analysis. The sample table records approximately 1,700,000 distinct CDR3 sequences; 35% to 50% of these occur just once. The biggest ten clones account for 20% to 25% of the sample.

Sequenced sample: blood. The chain is made from TRBV9 and TRBJ2-3, and 8 junctional nucleotides match TRBD2. The receptor's source is a human donor in good health. At the DNA level, the sequence is TGTGCCAGCAGCGTGAGCGGGGGCGCAGGAGATGCGCAGTATTTT. Its amino acids are CASSVSGGAGDAQYF.